This TCR beta chain was sequenced in a study of blood T cell repertoires in COVID-19. Turning to the study itself: The cDNA or gDNA used as material had been derived from T cells, B-cell-depleted T cells, or PBMCs.

The protocol was immunoSEQ multiplex PCR, while the TCRdb copy is restricted to in-frame clones and leaves out a portion. Among over 250,000 clones listed, around 90% were seen once. The ends lost 3 bases at V and 8 bases at J; junction bases unmatched: 9. This CDR3 comprises 15 residues. CDR1 SGHDT and CDR2 YYEEEE come from the germline V gene. The study counted Cohort 3 donors as recovered given two negative PCRs, clearance, or symptom resolution. Sequences were obtained from PBMCs or T cells enriched from blood (not recorded which). The sequence derives from a man in his sixties who had recovered from COVID-19. This chain links TRBV5-6 with TRBJ2-1, with 9 bases fitting TRBD2. CDR3 protein: CASSWTGTSSHEQFF. In DNA form, the CDR3 reads TGTGCCAGCAGCTGGACCGGGACTAGCTCGCATGAGCAGTTCTTC.